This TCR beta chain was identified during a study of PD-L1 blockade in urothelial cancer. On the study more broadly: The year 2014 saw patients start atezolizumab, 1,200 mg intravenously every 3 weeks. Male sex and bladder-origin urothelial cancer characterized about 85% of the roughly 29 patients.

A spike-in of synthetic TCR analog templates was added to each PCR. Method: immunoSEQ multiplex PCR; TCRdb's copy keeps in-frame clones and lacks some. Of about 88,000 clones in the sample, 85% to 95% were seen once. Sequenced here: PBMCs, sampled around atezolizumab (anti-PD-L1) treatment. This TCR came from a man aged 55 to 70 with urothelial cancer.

The DNA for the CDR3 is TGTGCCAGCGGGGGTCCGGCAGGGGGCCCGCAAGAGACCCAGTACTTC. Protein sequence: CASGGPAGGPQETQYF. This chain uses TRBV28 with TRBJ2-5; TRBD1 matches 8 bases. This CDR3 spans 16 amino acids. Germline CDR1 is MDHEN and CDR2 is SYDVKM. Germline trimming cut 8 bases from V and 2 bases from J; bases unmatched to any gene: 13.